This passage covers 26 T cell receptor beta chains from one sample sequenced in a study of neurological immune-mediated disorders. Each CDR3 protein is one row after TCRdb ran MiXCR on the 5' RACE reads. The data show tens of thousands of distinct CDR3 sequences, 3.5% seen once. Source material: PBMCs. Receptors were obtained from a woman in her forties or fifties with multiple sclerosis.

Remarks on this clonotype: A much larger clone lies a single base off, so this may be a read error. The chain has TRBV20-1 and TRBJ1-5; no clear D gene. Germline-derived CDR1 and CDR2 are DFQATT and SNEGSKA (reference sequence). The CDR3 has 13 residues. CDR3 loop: CSASGRANQHQHF. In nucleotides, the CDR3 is TGCAGTGCTAGTGGTAGAGCGAATCAGCACCAGCATTTT.

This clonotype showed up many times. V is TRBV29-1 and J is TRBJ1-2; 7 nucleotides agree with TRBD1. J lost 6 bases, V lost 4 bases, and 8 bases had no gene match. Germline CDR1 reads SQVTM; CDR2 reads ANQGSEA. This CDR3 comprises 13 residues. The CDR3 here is CSVASTGMDGYTF. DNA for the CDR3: TGCAGCGTTGCATCGACAGGGATGGATGGCTACACCTTC.

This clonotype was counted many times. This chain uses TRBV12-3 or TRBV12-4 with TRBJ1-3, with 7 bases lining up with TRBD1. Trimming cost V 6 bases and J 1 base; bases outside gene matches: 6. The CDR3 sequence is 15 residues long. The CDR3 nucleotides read TGTGCCAGCAGCCCTGACAGGGCATCTGGAAACACCATATATTTT. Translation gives CASSPDRASGNTIYF.

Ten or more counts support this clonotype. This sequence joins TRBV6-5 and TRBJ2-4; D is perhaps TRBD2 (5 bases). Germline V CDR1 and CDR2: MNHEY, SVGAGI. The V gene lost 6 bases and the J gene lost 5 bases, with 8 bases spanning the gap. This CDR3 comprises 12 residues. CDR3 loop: CASRTGENIQYF. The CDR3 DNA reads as TGTGCCAGCAGAACCGGGGAAAACATTCAGTACTTC.

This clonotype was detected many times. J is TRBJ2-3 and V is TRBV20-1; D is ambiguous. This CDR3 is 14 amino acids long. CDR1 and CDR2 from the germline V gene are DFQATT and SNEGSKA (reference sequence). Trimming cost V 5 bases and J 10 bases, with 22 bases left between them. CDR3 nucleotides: TGCAGTGCTGGAAAACCCCTCAAGGATTTGGCGCAGTATTTT. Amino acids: CSAGKPLKDLAQYF.

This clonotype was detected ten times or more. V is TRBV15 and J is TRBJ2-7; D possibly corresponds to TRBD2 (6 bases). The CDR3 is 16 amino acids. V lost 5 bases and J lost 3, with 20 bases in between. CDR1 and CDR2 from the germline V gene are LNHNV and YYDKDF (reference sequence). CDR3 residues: CATSPRAGGGRYEQYF. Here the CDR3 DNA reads TGTGCCACCAGCCCGCGCGCCGGGGGAGGTCGCTACGAGCAGTACTTC.

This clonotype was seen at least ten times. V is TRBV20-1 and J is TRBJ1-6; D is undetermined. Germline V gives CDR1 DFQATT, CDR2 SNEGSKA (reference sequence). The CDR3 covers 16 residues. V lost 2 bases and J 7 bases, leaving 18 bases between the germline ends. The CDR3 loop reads CSARPDGDRGNSPLHF. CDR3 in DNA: TGCAGTGCTAGACCGGACGGAGACCGTGGGAATTCACCCCTCCACTTT.

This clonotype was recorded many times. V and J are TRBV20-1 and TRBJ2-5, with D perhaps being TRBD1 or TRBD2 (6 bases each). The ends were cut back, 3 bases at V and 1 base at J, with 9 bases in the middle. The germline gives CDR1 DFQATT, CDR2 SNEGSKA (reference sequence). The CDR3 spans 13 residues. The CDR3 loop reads CSARKGGQETQYF. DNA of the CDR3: TGCAGTGCTAGGAAGGGGGGCCAAGAGACCCAGTACTTC.

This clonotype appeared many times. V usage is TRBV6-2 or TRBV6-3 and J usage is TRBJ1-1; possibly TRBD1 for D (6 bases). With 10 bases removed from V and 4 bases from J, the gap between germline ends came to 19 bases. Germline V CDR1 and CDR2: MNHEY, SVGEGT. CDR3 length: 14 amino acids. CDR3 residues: CATGKPQGFTEAFF. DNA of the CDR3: TGTGCCACCGGAAAACCACAGGGATTCACTGAAGCTTTCTTT.

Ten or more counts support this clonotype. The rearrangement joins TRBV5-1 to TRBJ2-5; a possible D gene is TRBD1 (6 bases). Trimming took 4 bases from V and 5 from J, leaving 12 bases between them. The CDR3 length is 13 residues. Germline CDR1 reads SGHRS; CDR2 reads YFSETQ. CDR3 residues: CASSGQGQETQYF. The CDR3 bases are TGCGCCAGCAGCGGGCAGGGGCAGGAGACCCAGTACTTC.

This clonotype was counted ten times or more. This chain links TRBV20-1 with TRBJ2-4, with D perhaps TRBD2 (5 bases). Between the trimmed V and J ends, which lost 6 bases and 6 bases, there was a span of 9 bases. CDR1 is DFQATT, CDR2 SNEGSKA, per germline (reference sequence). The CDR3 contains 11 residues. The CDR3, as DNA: TGCAGTGCCGACCGGGGAAACATTCAGTACTTC. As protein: CSADRGNIQYF.

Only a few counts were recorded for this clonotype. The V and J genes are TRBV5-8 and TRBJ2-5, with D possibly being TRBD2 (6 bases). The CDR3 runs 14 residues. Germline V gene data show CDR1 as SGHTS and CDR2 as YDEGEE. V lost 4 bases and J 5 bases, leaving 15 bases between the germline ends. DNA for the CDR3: TGTGCCAGCAGCCGAGGAGGGATTGGGGAGACCCAGTACTTC. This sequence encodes CASSRGGIGETQYF.

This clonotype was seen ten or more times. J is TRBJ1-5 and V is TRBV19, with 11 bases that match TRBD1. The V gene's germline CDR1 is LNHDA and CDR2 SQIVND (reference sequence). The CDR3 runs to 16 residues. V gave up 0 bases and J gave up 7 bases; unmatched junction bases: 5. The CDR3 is CASSIEGQGAGQPQHF. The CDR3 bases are TGTGCCAGTAGTATAGAAGGACAGGGGGCAGGGCAGCCCCAGCATTTT. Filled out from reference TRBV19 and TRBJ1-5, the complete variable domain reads DGGITQSPKYLFRKEGQNVTLSCEQNLNHDAMYWYRQDPGQGLRLIYYSQIVNDFQKGDIAEGYSVSREKKESFPLTVTSAQKNPTAFYLCASSIEGQGAGQPQHFGDGTRLSIL.

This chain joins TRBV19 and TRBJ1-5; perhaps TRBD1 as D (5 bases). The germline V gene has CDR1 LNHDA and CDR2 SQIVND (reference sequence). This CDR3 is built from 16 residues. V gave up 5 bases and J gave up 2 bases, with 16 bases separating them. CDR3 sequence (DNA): TGTGCCAGTAGTTCTTTCCAGGGCTGGGGCAATCAGCCCCAGCATTTT. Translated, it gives CASSSFQGWGNQPQHF.

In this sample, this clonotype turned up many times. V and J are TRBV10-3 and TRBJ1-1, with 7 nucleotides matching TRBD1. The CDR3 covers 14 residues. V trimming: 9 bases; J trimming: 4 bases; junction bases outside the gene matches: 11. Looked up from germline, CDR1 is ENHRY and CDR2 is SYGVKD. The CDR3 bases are TGTGCCATTATCAATGACAGGGCGGGCACTGAAGCTTTCTTT. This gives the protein CAIINDRAGTEAFF.

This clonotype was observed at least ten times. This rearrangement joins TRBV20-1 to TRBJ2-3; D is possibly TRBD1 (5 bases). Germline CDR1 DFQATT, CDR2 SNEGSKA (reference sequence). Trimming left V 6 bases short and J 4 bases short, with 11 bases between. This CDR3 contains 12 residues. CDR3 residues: CSAVQGADTQYF. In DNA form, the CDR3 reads TGCAGTGCCGTCCAGGGTGCAGATACGCAGTATTTT.

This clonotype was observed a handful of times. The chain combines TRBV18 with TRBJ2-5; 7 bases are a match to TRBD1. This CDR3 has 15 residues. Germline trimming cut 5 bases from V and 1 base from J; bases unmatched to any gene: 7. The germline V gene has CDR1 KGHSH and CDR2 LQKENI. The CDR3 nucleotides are TGTGCCAGCTCAGTCTTGACAGGGTCCCAAGAGACCCAGTACTTC. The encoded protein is CASSVLTGSQETQYF.

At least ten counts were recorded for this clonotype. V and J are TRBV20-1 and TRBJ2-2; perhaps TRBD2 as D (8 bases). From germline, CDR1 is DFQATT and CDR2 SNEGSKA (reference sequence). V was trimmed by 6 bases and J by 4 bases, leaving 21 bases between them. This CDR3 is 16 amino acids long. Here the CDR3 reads CSATPRQGLVTGELFF. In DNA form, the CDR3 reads TGCAGTGCCACTCCACGACAGGGACTAGTCACCGGGGAGCTGTTTTTT.

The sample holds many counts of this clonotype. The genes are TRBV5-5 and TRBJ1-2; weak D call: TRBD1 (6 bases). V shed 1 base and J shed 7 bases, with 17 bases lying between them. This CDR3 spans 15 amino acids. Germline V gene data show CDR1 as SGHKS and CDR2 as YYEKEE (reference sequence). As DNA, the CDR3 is TGTGCCAGCAGCTTGCTACCAGGGGAGATTATTGGCTACACCTTC. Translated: CASSLLPGEIIGYTF.

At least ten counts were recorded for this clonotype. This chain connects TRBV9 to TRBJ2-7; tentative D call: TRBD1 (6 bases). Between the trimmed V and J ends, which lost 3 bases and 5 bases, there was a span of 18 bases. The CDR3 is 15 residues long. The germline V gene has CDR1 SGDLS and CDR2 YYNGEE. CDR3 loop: CASSASLLQGNEQYF. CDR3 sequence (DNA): TGTGCCAGCAGCGCAAGCCTCCTACAGGGCAACGAGCAGTACTTC.

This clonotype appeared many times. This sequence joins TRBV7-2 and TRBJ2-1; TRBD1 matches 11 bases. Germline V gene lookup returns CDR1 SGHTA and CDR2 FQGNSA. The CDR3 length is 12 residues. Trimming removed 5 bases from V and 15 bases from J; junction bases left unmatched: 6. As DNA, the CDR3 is TGTGCCAGCAGCCTTTCCGGGACAGGGGGGTTCTTC. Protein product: CASSLSGTGGFF.

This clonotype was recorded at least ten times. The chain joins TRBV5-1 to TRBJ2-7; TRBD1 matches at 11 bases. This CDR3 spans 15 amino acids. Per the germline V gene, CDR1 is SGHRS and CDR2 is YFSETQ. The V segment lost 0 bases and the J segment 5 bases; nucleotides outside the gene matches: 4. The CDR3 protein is CASSLEGTGGHEQYF. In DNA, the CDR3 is TGCGCCAGCAGCTTGGAAGGGACAGGGGGACACGAGCAGTACTTC. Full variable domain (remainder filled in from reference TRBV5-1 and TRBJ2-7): KAGVTQTPRYLIKTRGQQVTLSCSPISGHRSVSWYQQTPGQGLQFLFEYFSETQRNKGNFPGRFSGRQFSNSRSEMNVSTLELGDSALYLCASSLEGTGGHEQYFGPGTRLTVT.

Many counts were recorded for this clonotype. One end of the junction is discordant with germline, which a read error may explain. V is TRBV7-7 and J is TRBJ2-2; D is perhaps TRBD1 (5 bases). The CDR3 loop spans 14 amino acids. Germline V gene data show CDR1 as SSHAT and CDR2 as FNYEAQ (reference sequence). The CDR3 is CASSFLQDTGELFF. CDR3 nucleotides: TGTGCTAGCAGCTTTCTACAGGACACCGGGGAGCTGTTTTTT.

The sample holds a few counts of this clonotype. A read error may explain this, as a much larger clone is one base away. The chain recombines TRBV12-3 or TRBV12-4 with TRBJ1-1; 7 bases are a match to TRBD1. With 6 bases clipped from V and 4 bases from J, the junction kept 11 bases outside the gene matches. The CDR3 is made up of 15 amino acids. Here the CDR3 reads CASSIGGVRSTEAFF. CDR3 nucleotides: TGTGCCAGCAGCATAGGGGGCGTGCGGAGCACTGAAGCTTTCTTT.

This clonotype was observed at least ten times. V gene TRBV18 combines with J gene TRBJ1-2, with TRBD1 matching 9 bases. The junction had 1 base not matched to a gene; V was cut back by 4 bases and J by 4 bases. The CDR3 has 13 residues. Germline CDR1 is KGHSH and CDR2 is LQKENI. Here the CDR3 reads CASSRDRVYGYTF. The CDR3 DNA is TGTGCCAGCTCACGGGACAGGGTCTATGGCTACACCTTC.

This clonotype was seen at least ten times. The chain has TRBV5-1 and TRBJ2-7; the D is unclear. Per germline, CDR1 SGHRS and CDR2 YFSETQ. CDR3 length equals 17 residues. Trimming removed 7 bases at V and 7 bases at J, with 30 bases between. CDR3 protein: CASAEQLGPRKRYEQYF. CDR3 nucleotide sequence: TGCGCCAGCGCCGAGCAACTCGGGCCCAGAAAGAGGTATGAGCAGTACTTC.